This T cell receptor beta chain was retrieved from a study of cytomegalovirus exposure and HLA in healthy donors. Turning to the study itself: About 85 million unique TCR sequences came from HLA-typed donors in an early release.

Germline CDR1 and CDR2: GTSNPN and SVGIG (reference sequence). The CDR3 consists of 13 residues. Trimming removed 2 bases at V and 7 bases at J, with 12 bases between. The PCR made use of 60 Vbeta and 13 Jbeta primers. Clones were sequenced by immunoSEQ multiplex PCR, and TCRdb holds only the in-frame ones, with some missing. The sample has around 150,000 clones, around 80% seen once. The chain carries TRBV30 and TRBJ2-1; D might be TRBD1 (6 bases). The origin of this receptor is a man aged 25 to 40 in good health. The source material was PBMCs. CDR3 region: CAWSRQTGNEQFF. The CDR3 nucleotides read TGTGCCTGGAGTCGGCAGACAGGTAATGAGCAGTTCTTC.